One and the same sample provided the 14 T cell receptor beta chains below, sequenced in a study of cytomegalovirus exposure and HLA in healthy donors. Primers: 60 Vbeta forward and 13 Jbeta reverse. Data came from immunoSEQ multiplex PCR; TCRdb stores just in-frame clones and leaves some out. The data contain some 67,000 clones, about 77% of them singletons. The sequencing input was PBMCs. The receptors shown here come from a man in his forties in good health and CMV-seronegative.

This clone was observed a handful of times. The V call is TRBV5-1, the J call TRBJ2-1; 9 bases fit TRBD2. Per the germline V gene, CDR1 is SGHRS and CDR2 is YFSETQ. The CDR3 is 22 amino acids. The junction had 25 bases not matched to a gene; V was cut back by 0 bases and J by 6 bases. The CDR3 bases are TGCGCCAGCAGCTTGGTGGGGTCTGGCGGGGGGGCCTTCCCCCAGGCTCGCAATGAGCAGTTCTTC. Translation gives CASSLVGSGGGAFPQARNEQFF.

The chain carries TRBV11-2 and TRBJ2-5, with D possibly being TRBD2 (5 bases). V dropped 1 base and J dropped 5 bases, with 17 bases sitting between them. CDR1 is SGHAT, CDR2 FQNNGV, per germline. The CDR3 loop spans 16 amino acids. The CDR3, as DNA: TGTGCCAGCAGCTTAGCGGTCAGCCGGGGATATGAGACCCAGTACTTC. Protein product: CASSLAVSRGYETQYF.

CDR3 nucleotide sequence: TGTGCCGGTAGGGTGGCGCGGGGACTAGAGACCCAGTACTTC. This encodes CAGRVARGLETQYF. This chain connects TRBV6-1 to TRBJ2-5, with D maybe TRBD2 (6 bases). V was cut by 11 bases and J by 4 bases, with 20 bases left in between. The V gene's germline CDR1 is MNHNS and CDR2 SASEGT. CDR3 size: 14 residues.

The CDR3 reads CASSFGTATNEKLFF. CDR3 sequence (DNA): TGTGCCAGTAGTTTCGGGACAGCAACTAATGAAAAACTGTTTTTT. The gene calls are TRBV19 and TRBJ1-4; 7 bases are a match to TRBD1. The germline V gene encodes CDR1 LNHDA and CDR2 SQIVND (reference sequence). V shed 5 bases and J 0 bases; nucleotides not matched to a gene: 3. The CDR3 has 15 residues.

The V gene is TRBV11-3, the J gene TRBJ1-1; a possible D gene is TRBD1 (5 bases). V lost 5 bases to trimming and J lost 1 base, with 8 bases between them. Per germline, CDR1 SGHNT and CDR2 YENEEA. The CDR3 spans 13 residues. CDR3 nucleotides: TGTGCCAGCAGCCACGGGGGGAACACTGAAGCTTTCTTT. Encoded protein: CASSHGGNTEAFF.

The V gene is TRBV6-5, the J gene TRBJ2-7; weak D call: TRBD2 (6 bases). This CDR3 is 13 amino acids long. V was pared by 3 bases and J by 2 bases, with 8 bases between. The germline CDR1 and CDR2 sequences are MNHEY and SVGAGI. The CDR3 loop reads CASSYGGTYEQYF. As DNA, the CDR3 is TGTGCCAGCAGTTATGGAGGGACCTACGAGCAGTACTTC.

The rearrangement uses TRBV6-1 and TRBJ2-2, with D tentatively TRBD1 (5 bases). V lost 8 bases to trimming and J lost 7 bases, with 14 bases between them. This CDR3 spans 13 amino acids. Germline V CDR1 and CDR2: MNHNS, SASEGT. Here the CDR3 reads CASWEGADGELFF. The CDR3 DNA sequence: TGTGCCAGCTGGGAAGGGGCCGACGGGGAGCTGTTTTTT.

This chain joins TRBV10-3 and TRBJ1-5, with D perhaps matching TRBD1 (5 bases). V lost 11 bases and J lost 5, with 16 bases in between. CDR1 is ENHRY, CDR2 SYGVKD, per germline. The CDR3 runs 13 residues. This chain's CDR3 is CAGARELDQPQHF. In DNA, the CDR3 is TGTGCCGGGGCCAGGGAATTAGATCAGCCCCAGCATTTT.

V usage is TRBV28 and J usage is TRBJ1-4, with D possibly TRBD1 on 5 matching bases. CDR3 length: 16 residues. Looked up from germline, CDR1 is MDHEN and CDR2 is SYDVKM. With 5 bases removed from V and 7 bases from J, the gap between germline ends came to 20 bases. CDR3 loop: CASSASVGLGGEKLFF. For the CDR3, the DNA is TGTGCCAGCAGTGCCTCTGTGGGACTGGGAGGTGAAAAACTGTTTTTT.

This clone appeared a few times. The chain combines TRBV5-5 with TRBJ1-4; 7 nucleotides line up with TRBD1. Trimming at V came to 7 bases and at J to 8 bases, leaving 5 bases not matched to a gene. This CDR3 is 12 amino acids long. Germline CDR1 SGHKS, CDR2 YYEKEE (reference sequence). The CDR3 DNA reads TGTGCCAGCCACAACAGGGGAGAAAAACTGTTTTTT. This translates into CASHNRGEKLFF. Filled out from reference TRBV5-5 and TRBJ1-4, the complete variable domain reads DAGVTQSPTHLIKTRGQQVTLRCSPISGHKSVSWYQQVLGQGPQFIFQYYEKEERGRGNFPDRFSARQFPNYSSELNVNALLLGDSALYLCASHNRGEKLFFGSGTQLSVL.

V is TRBV7-9 and J is TRBJ2-7, with D possibly matching TRBD1 (6 bases). Deletions cut 0 bases from V and 5 bases from J, with 11 bases between. Germline V gene data show CDR1 as SEHNR and CDR2 as FQNEAQ (reference sequence). The length of the CDR3 is 14 residues. CDR3 amino acids: CASSLATGFHEQYF. CDR3 in DNA: TGTGCCAGCAGCTTAGCCACAGGGTTCCACGAGCAGTACTTC.

The rearrangement links TRBV27 to TRBJ2-1; D might be TRBD1 (6 bases). Trimming left V 2 bases short and J 13 bases short, with 12 bases between. Germline CDR1 reads MNHEY; CDR2 reads SMNVEV (reference sequence). This CDR3 is built from 12 residues. CDR3 in DNA: TGTGCCAGCAGTTTAAGGGGCAGGGGTCAGTTCTTC. Amino acids: CASSLRGRGQFF.

This chain uses TRBV5-1 with TRBJ1-1, with TRBD1 matching over 8 bases. The V gene end was trimmed by 0 bases and the J gene end by 1 base; junction bases not matched to a gene: 8. Looked up from germline, CDR1 is SGHRS and CDR2 is YFSETQ. This CDR3 region has 17 residues. The chain's CDR3 is CASSLAQGAPANTEAFF. CDR3 nucleotide sequence: TGCGCCAGCAGCTTGGCTCAGGGGGCCCCTGCGAACACTGAAGCTTTCTTT.

This clone came up once. The CDR3 sequence is CSARDFDGYTF. For the CDR3, the DNA is TGCAGTGCTAGAGATTTCGATGGCTACACCTTC. The chain uses TRBV20-1 and TRBJ1-2, with D unresolved. The CDR3 totals 11 residues. The germline CDR1 and CDR2 sequences are DFQATT and SNEGSKA (reference sequence). Trimming removed 0 bases at V and 6 bases at J, with 5 bases between.